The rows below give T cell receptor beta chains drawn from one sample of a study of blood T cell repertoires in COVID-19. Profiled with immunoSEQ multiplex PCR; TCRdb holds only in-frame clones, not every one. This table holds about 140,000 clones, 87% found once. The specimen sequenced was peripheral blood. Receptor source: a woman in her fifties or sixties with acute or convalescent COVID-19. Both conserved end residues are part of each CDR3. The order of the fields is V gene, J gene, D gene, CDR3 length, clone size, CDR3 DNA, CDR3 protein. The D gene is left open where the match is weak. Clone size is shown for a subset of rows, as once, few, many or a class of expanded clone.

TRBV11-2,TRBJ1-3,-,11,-,TGTGCCAGCAGCTTAGTAGACACCATATATTTT,CASSLVDTIYF
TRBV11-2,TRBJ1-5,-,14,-,TGTGCCAGCAGCTTAGCACAGGGTGTTCAGCCCCAGCATTTT,CASSLAQGVQPQHF
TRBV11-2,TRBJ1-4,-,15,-,TGTGCCACCAACGAATTGGGGAGATCTAATGAAAAACTGTTTTTT,CATNELGRSNEKLFF
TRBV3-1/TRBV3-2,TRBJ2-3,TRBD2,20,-,TGTGCCAGCAGCCTCAAGATCCCACTAGCGGGGGCCCGAGGACCAGATACGCAGTATTTT,CASSLKIPLAGARGPDTQYF
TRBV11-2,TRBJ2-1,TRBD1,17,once,TGTGCCAGCAGCACCACAGGGGGCCCCCATCCCTACAATGAGCAGTTCTTC,CASSTTGGPHPYNEQFF
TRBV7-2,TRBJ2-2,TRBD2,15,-,TGTGCCAGCAGCTCGACCAGGACTAGTCATGGGGAGCTGTTTTTT,CASSSTRTSHGELFF
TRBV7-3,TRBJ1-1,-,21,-,TGTGCCAGCAGCCCCATCGCGAGGTGGGGGGTAAAGGCAGGAGTTAACACTGAAGCTTTCTTT,CASSPIARWGVKAGVNTEAFF
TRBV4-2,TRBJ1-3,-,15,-,TGTGCCAGCAGCCAAGGGCCGGGCTCTGGAAACACCATATATTTT,CASSQGPGSGNTIYF
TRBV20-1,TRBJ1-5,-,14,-,TGCAGTGCTAGTAAGCGCCAGCACAATCAGCCCCAGCATTTT,CSASKRQHNQPQHF
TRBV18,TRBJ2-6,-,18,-,TGTGCCAGCTCACCACTTAACACACAAAACTCTGGGGCCAACGTCCTGACTTTC,CASSPLNTQNSGANVLTF
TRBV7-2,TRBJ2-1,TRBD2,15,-,TGTGCCAGCAGCTTAGGGTGGGGCGGGGGCAATGAGCAGTTCTTC,CASSLGWGGGNEQFF
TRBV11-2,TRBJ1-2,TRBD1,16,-,TGTGCCAGCAGCGTCCTCGGGACAGAGACTAACTATGGCTACACCTTC,CASSVLGTETNYGYTF
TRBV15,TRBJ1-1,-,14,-,TGTGCCACCAGCAGAGATCCTCCCGCGGGTGAAGCTTTCTTT,CATSRDPPAGEAFF
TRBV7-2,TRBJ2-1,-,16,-,TGTGCCAGCAGCCTAGGTGGCGGGGGCCCCTACAATGAGCAGTTCTTC,CASSLGGGGPYNEQFF
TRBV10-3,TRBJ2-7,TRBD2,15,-,TGTGCCATCGGAACTAGCGGGAGGACCTCCTACGAGCAGTACTTC,CAIGTSGRTSYEQYF
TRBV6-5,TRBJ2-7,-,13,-,TGTGCCAGCAGTAGACCGGGTCGTAACGAGCAGTACTTC,CASSRPGRNEQYF
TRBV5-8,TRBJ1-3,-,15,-,TGTGCCGGATCGGGGGGAGTTTTCTCTGGAAACACCATATATTTT,CAGSGGVFSGNTIYF
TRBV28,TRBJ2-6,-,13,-,TGTGCCAGCAGGACCAGGGGGGCCAACGTCCTGACTTTC,CASRTRGANVLTF
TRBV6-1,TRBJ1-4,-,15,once,TGTGCCAGCAGTGAAGGAGGGGGAGCCAATGAAAAACTGTTTTTT,CASSEGGGANEKLFF
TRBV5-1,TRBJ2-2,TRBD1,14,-,TGCGCCAGCAGCTTGGACAGGGGATCGGGGGAGCTGTTTTTT,CASSLDRGSGELFF
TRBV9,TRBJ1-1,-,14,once,TGTGCCAGCAGCCCGGAGGGACGGGGCACTGAAGCTTTCTTT,CASSPEGRGTEAFF
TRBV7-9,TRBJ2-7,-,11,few,TGTGCCAGCAGGGGAGTTGCCGAGCAGTACTTC,CASRGVAEQYF
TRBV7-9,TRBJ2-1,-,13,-,TGTGCCAGCAGCTTACAGTCTCACAATGAGCAGTTCTTC,CASSLQSHNEQFF
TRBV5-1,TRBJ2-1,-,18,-,TGCGCCAGCAGCCCTGGGACTTTCCTGGTTGGTTCCTACAATGAGCAGTTCTTC,CASSPGTFLVGSYNEQFF
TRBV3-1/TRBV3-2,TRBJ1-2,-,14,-,TGTGCCAGCAGCCAAAGGGGTAGTGGCTATGGCTACACCTTC,CASSQRGSGYGYTF
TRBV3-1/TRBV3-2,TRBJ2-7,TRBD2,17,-,TGTGCCAGCAGCCAGGGGGCTAGCGGGGGGAGGGTCTACGAGCAGTACTTC,CASSQGASGGRVYEQYF
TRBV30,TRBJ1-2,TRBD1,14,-,TGTGCCTGGAGTGGGACAGGGGGATTATATGGCTACACCTTC,CAWSGTGGLYGYTF
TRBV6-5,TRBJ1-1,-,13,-,TGTGCCAGCGGTCCTAGACCGAACACTGAAGCTTTCTTT,CASGPRPNTEAFF
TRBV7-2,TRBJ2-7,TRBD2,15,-,TGTGCCAGCAGCTTTGGGCTTAGCGGGGGTTACGAGCAGTACTTC,CASSFGLSGGYEQYF
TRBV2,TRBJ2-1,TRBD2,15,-,TGTGCCAGCACCCGGACTAGCGGGGGTAGTGGTGAGCAGTTCTTC,CASTRTSGGSGEQFF
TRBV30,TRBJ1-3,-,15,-,TGTGCCTGGTCGGGAGCCTTTACCTCTGGAAACACCATATATTTT,CAWSGAFTSGNTIYF
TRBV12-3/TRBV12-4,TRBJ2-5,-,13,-,TGTGCCAGCAGTTTCCTAGGCCAAGAGACCCAGTACTTC,CASSFLGQETQYF
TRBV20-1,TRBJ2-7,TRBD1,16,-,TGCAGTGCTAGTGGCCGGGACAGGGGCTTGTCCTACGAGCAGTACTTC,CSASGRDRGLSYEQYF
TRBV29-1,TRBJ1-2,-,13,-,TGCAGCGTTGGGACAGTTCTAAACTATGGCTACACCTTC,CSVGTVLNYGYTF
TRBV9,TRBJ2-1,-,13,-,TGTGCCAGCAGCCCCTCGACTAGAGATGAGCAGTTCTTC,CASSPSTRDEQFF
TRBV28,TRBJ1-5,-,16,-,TGTGCCAGCAGTAACTCGCCGGGAGGGCTGTATCAGCCCCAGCATTTT,CASSNSPGGLYQPQHF
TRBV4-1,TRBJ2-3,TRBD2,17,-,TGCGCCAGCAGCCAACCGCTTCAGCGGGGGGGCTCAGATACGCAGTATTTT,CASSQPLQRGGSDTQYF